The TCR beta chain described here comes from a study of blood T cell repertoires in COVID-19 (dated by TCRdb to 2019 to 2021). Concerning the study at large: Collaborator samples came from the United States, Italy and Spain and covered acute and convalescent phases of COVID-19. The material from the prospective study consisted of cDNA or gDNA derived from T cells, B-cell-depleted T cells, or PBMCs. The dataset comprised deeply sampled blood TCRbeta repertoires from subjects exposed to, actively infected with, or recovered from COVID-19. The repertoires were released in a freely available public database meant as a resource for research on the immune response to SARS-CoV-2. Samples were obtained from the ongoing ImmuneRACE study (first 160 participants) and from over 1,000 subjects provided by 6 global collaborators. Nearly every sample came with metadata listing a de-identified subject ID, COVID-19 status, age in years and sex. Where available, HLA class I and class II types were obtained from metadata supplied by the sample provider rather than from assay-based typing.

The immunoSEQ Assay, a bias-controlled multiplex PCR, was used to amplify TCRbeta CDR3 regions from genomic DNA. Per the source publication's procedure: The number of nucleated cells in each sample was estimated from the amplification of reference gene primers within the assay. Sequence reads were collapsed and filtered to measure the absolute abundance of every unique TCRbeta CDR3 rearrangement. For each sample, productive Simpson clonality was calculated as the square root of Simpson's diversity index across productive rearrangements. TCRdb carries this immuneACCESS record with in-frame sequences only. Its versions omit some clonotypes, under half of them owing to an unresolved V gene in the studies checked, with the rest unexplained. The V and J calls and clone size are taken from that table; D and trimming were inferred from the DNA. This sample has 150,000 or so clones in its table, and over 70% of those were observed once. The leading ten clones occupy 8% to 13% of the sample.

Note on this clone: The antigen it binds to is not known. No quality values exist for individual bases; no much larger clone is one base distant.

Enrolling through a virtual design, the prospective study's participants ranged in age from roughly 18 to 90 years and lived across roughly 23 United States geographic areas. To assign participants to cohorts, the prospective study relied on clinical history that participants themselves reported in a screening survey and a study questionnaire. ImmuneRACE Cohort 3 recovered participants were defined by two consecutive negative NP/OP PCR tests, healthcare professional clearance, or symptom resolution. In the prospective study, mobile phlebotomists collected whole blood, serum and a nasopharyngeal or oropharyngeal swab from each participant. Prospective study participants could optionally give additional blood draws and questionnaires over an approximately 2-month period. Blood samples from the prospective study were shipped frozen or at room temperature prior to DNA extraction. What the work shows at the level of the full study, not this receptor alone: The amount of clinical and demographic metadata varied by source and participant and was provided uncurated.

The sequenced material came from PBMCs or T cells enriched from blood (not recorded which). This clonotype was obtained from a man aged 45-65 years who had recovered from COVID-19.

In nucleotides, the sequence is TGTGCCAGTAATTCCCCGATTCGGTGGAGCACTGAAGCTTTCTTT. This translates into CASNSPIRWSTEAFF. The chain is encoded by TRBV19 joined to TRBJ1-1, with the D gene too uncertain to name. The CDR3 runs 15 residues from the cysteine to the phenylalanine. Of all the DNA, just the CDR3 is kept, 45 bases in frame from base 1. V is reduced by 7 bases and J by 4 bases, leaving a spacing of 19 bases between them. CDR1 LNHDA and CDR2 SQIVND were looked up in the germline V gene (reference sequence).